This T cell receptor (beta chain) was identified during a study of B cell selection in AIRE deficiency. Study-wide results and limits: Shorter CDR3s marked shared Treg sequences, biased toward few non-templated insertions. Roughly 31% of healthy-shared Treg TCRbeta sequences appeared in patient Tconv cells. TCRbeta-only data showed roughly two fifths of shared healthy Treg sequences in healthy Tconv.

CDR1 and CDR2 (germline): MNHNS, SASEGT. The CDR3 runs 15 residues. V dropped 1 base and J dropped 8 bases, with 18 bases sitting between them. Conventional CD4 T cells were sorted as CD4+CD127+ cells. Control samples were from healthy, unrelated donors. About this clone: The antigen is not known.

Libraries were prepared by immunoSEQ multiplex PCR; TCRdb keeps only in-frame clonotypes and omits some of them. The sample holds some 24,000 clones, around 95% seen once. The sequencing input was CD4+CD127+ conventional T cells sorted from PBMCs. The sequence was obtained from a human donor in good health. V gene TRBV6-1 combines with J gene TRBJ2-7; D is possibly TRBD1 (5 bases). CDR3 region: CASSEVGQLISQQYF. The DNA for the CDR3 is TGTGCCAGCAGTGAAGTGGGGCAGCTAATCTCTCAGCAGTACTTC.